The entry below gives a single TCR beta chain sequence along with its context. Its antigen is still unknown. The sample originates from a study of cytomegalovirus exposure and HLA in healthy donors. PCR was performed using 60 Vbeta and 13 Jbeta primers. Sequenced by immunoSEQ multiplex PCR; TCRdb stores in-frame clones only, minus some. This table has about 120,000 clones, roughly 79% appearing once. Findings and limits, study-wide: A missense DCLRE1C variant was associated with V- and J-gene trimming of TCR beta chains in a later analysis, and an independent cohort replicated the association. Presence/absence results assume similar sequencing depth per donor, which may not hold. The dataset shows that most TCR sequences were rare, while some public TCRs occurred in many donors.

Germline V gene sequence: CDR1 SGHRS, CDR2 YFSETQ. Germline trimming cut 4 bases from V and 6 bases from J; bases unmatched to any gene: 3. There are 13 residues in the CDR3. It was healthy bone marrow donors who served as donors. The sequence derives from a woman in her thirties or forties in good health and CMV-seronegative. Specimen: PBMCs. This sequence joins TRBV5-1 and TRBJ1-5; the match to TRBD1 covers 8 bases. The CDR3 DNA follows: TGCGCCAGCAGCCTGGACAGGGCTCAGCCCCAGCATTTT. Residues: CASSLDRAQPQHF.